Below, 4 T cell receptor beta chains from the same sample are listed, as sequenced in a study of blood T cell repertoires in COVID-19. Generated by immunoSEQ multiplex PCR, the TCRdb table keeps only in-frame clones and is missing some. The table lists about 170,000 clones, approximately 84% of them singletons. The sequenced sample consisted of peripheral blood. The receptors were sampled from a human donor with acute or convalescent COVID-19. The donor label of this sample is uncertain.

The gene calls are TRBV4-2 and TRBJ2-1, with 11 bases identical to TRBD2. With V trimmed by 2 bases and J by 12 bases, 0 bases remained unmatched. Germline V lookup: CDR1 LGHNA, CDR2 YNFKEQ. The CDR3 length is 12 residues. The CDR3 is CASSQLAGGQFF. CDR3 DNA: TGTGCCAGCAGCCAACTAGCGGGGGGGCAGTTCTTC.

The chain has TRBV5-1 and TRBJ2-7; D is perhaps TRBD1 (6 bases). Germline V gene sequence: CDR1 SGHRS, CDR2 YFSETQ. The CDR3 covers 13 residues. V was pared by 4 bases and J by 6 bases, with 14 bases between. The CDR3 is CASSQGQKIEQYF. The CDR3 DNA sequence: TGCGCCAGCAGCCAAGGACAGAAGATCGAGCAGTACTTC.

This chain uses TRBV13 with TRBJ2-3; 15 bases are shared with TRBD2. Trimming at V came to 4 bases and at J to 8 bases, leaving 10 bases not matched to a gene. CDR1 and CDR2 from the germline V gene are PRHDT and FYEKMQ (reference sequence). The CDR3 extends over 17 amino acids. The CDR3, as DNA: TGTGCCAGCAGCTCAGCCGGGACTAGCGGGGGGTGGGGTACGCAGTATTTT. Translated: CASSSAGTSGGWGTQYF.

V usage is TRBV30 and J usage is TRBJ2-3; perhaps TRBD2 as D (6 bases). Trimming took 3 bases from V and 1 from J, leaving 8 bases between them. The germline CDR1 and CDR2 sequences are GTSNPN and SVGIG (reference sequence). The CDR3 sequence is 13 residues long. The CDR3 DNA reads as TGTGCCTGGAGGTGGGGGGGCACAGATACGCAGTATTTT. Residues: CAWRWGGTDTQYF.